This TCR beta chain appears in the sequencing data of a study of CD8 T cells in ankylosing spondylitis. General observations from the study: The study identified a TCR beta motif of roughly eight highly homologous variants that appeared characteristic of ankylosing spondylitis blood. Clones linked to the disease showed a CD8+ phenotype. They occurred at relatively low frequencies in peripheral blood.

Comment on this clonotype: Its matching antigen is unknown.

The CDR3 runs to 16 residues. The junction had 5 bases not matched to a gene; V was cut back by 4 bases and J by 2 bases. The germline V gene has CDR1 SGHTA and CDR2 FQGTGA. One entry per CDR3 protein results from TCRdb running MiXCR on the 5' RACE reads. This table holds 220,000 or so distinct CDR3 sequences, approximately 16% found once. The genes are TRBV7-3 and TRBJ1-5, with 10 bases aligning to TRBD1. The TCR originated in a male donor with ankylosing spondylitis. Material for sequencing was blood, either unsorted or a sorted T cell fraction (not recorded which). CDR3 in amino acids: CASSYGTGEGNQPQHF. The DNA for the CDR3 is TGTGCCAGCAGCTATGGGACAGGGGAGGGCAATCAGCCCCAGCATTTT.